This T cell receptor (beta chain) was recovered during a study of human versus mouse CDR3 diversity and MHC coevolution. Germline V lookup: CDR1 LNHNV, CDR2 YYDKDF (reference sequence). Between the trimmed V and J ends, which lost 4 bases and 7 bases, there was a span of 18 bases. The CDR3 contains 15 residues. Libraries were prepared by immunoSEQ multiplex PCR; TCRdb keeps only in-frame clonotypes and omits some of them. The sample holds fewer than 100,000 clones; just under 95% are singletons and the top ten take approximately 1.4%. The receptor was isolated from a person aged 30-69 years in good health. The chain joins TRBV15 to TRBJ2-3; D uncertain. Sequenced input: naive CD4+ T cells from blood. Stated subset: CD45RO-negative CD62L-positive naive CD4 T cells. The CDR3 DNA reads TGTGCCACCAGCAAAGGAGAGACCCTCGAAAATACGCAGTATTTT. Protein sequence: CATSKGETLENTQYF. Combining the CDR3 with reference TRBV15 and TRBJ2-3 gives the whole variable domain DAMVIQNPRYQVTQFGKPVTLSCSQTLNHNVMYWYQQKSSQAPKLLFHYYDKDFNNEADTPDNFQSRRPNTSFCFLDIRSPGLGDTAMYLCATSKGETLENTQYFGPGTRLTVL.